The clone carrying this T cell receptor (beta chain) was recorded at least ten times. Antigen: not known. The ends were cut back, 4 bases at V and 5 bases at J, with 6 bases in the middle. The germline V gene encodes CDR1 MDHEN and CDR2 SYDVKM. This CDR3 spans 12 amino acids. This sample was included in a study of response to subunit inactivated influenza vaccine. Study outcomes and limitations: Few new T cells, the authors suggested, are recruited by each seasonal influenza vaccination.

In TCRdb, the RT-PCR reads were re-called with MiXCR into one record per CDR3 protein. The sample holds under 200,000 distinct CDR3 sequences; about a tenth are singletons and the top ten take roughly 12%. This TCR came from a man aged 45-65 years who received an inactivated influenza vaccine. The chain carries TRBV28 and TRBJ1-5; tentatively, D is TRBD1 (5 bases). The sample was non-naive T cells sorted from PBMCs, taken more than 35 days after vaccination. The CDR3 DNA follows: TGTGCCAGCAGTTGGGGGGATCAGCCCCAGCATTTT. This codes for CASSWGDQPQHF.